The 5 T cell receptor beta chains given below trace back to one sample, sequenced in a study of blood T cell repertoires in COVID-19. Assay: immunoSEQ multiplex PCR; the TCRdb copy retains only in-frame clones and omits some. The sample has roughly 68,000 clones, 80% to 90% seen once. Sample: peripheral blood. Receptors were obtained from a human donor in a cohort sampled during active COVID-19.

The chain carries TRBV27 and TRBJ2-7; D not certain. The CDR3 totals 14 residues. The germline V gene encodes CDR1 MNHEY and CDR2 SMNVEV (reference sequence). The ends were cut back, 7 bases at V and 2 bases at J, with 15 bases in the middle. For the CDR3, the DNA is TGTGCCAGCATGAGGCCCGGAGTTCCCTACGAGCAGTACTTC. This gives the protein CASMRPGVPYEQYF.

This chain joins TRBV5-8 and TRBJ1-4; 7 nucleotides align to TRBD1. Germline values: CDR1 SGHTS, CDR2 YDEGEE. CDR3 length: 15 residues. Trimming cost V 4 bases and J 14 bases; bases outside gene matches: 17. The CDR3, as DNA: TGTGCCAGCAGCATCCCACAGGGGTATAATGAAGGGCTGTTTTTT. This sequence encodes CASSIPQGYNEGLFF.

V gene TRBV7-8 combines with J gene TRBJ2-7; no clear D. V gave up 2 bases and J gave up 2 bases, with 10 bases separating them. Germline-derived CDR1 and CDR2 are SGHVS and FQNEAQ. This CDR3 region has 14 residues. The CDR3 loop is CASSLMGLPYEQYF. For the CDR3, the DNA is TGTGCCAGCAGCTTAATGGGCCTCCCCTACGAGCAGTACTTC.

Here the CDR3 DNA reads TGTGCCAGCAGCTTAACGTTCGGCGGGAGATCTGAGCAGTTCTTC. Amino acids: CASSLTFGGRSEQFF. The V gene is TRBV7-3, the J gene TRBJ2-1; 7 positions agree with TRBD2. J was trimmed by 9 bases and V by 0 bases; bases with no gene match: 8. CDR1 SGHTA and CDR2 FQGTGA come from the germline V gene. The CDR3 length is 15 residues.

This chain uses TRBV15 with TRBJ2-3; 7 bases align to TRBD1. The CDR3 has 16 amino acids. Germline V gene sequence: CDR1 LNHNV, CDR2 YYDKDF (reference sequence). J gave up 2 bases and V 1 base, and 6 bases lay outside the gene matches. This CDR3 is CATSRVPGTDTDTQYF. Written as DNA, the CDR3 is TGTGCCACCAGCAGAGTGCCGGGGACAGACACAGATACGCAGTATTTT.